This T cell receptor beta chain was profiled in a study of blood T cell repertoires in COVID-19. About the research overall: The origin of the acute and convalescent COVID-19 samples was the United States, Italy and Spain.

The V end lost 6 bases, the J end lost 4 bases, and 9 bases lay between the germline ends. This CDR3 comprises 12 residues. The germline gives CDR1 SNHLY, CDR2 FYNNEI. Assay used: immunoSEQ multiplex PCR; TCRdb lists only in-frame clones, some missing. This repertoire shows about 140,000 clones, 60% to 85% found once; its top ten account for over 4%. The rearrangement links TRBV2 to TRBJ1-2; no definite D call. The specimen was peripheral blood. This sequence was found in a woman older than 75 with active or convalescent COVID-19. CDR3 sequence reads: CASRGGSYGYTF. CDR3 DNA: TGTGCCAGCAGGGGAGGGTCCTATGGCTACACCTTC.